The table lists the clone carrying this T cell receptor (beta chain) with a few counts. Its antigen remains unidentified. Unique molecular identifiers featured in each of the TCR beta cDNA libraries. TCRdb used MiXCR to reprocess the PCR reads, holding one entry per CDR3 protein. The repertoire has fewer than 900,000 distinct CDR3 sequences, just over 45% of them found once; the top ten carry 4.9%. Per germline, CDR1 MNHEY and CDR2 SVGAGI. This CDR3 comprises 19 residues. Trimming removed 0 bases from V and 2 bases from J; junction bases left unmatched: 15. The data were obtained in a study of post-analysis software for immune sequencing data. Study outcomes and limitations: Compared with controls, patients had more of roughly five TRBV segments, including TRBV5-6, TRBV5-1 and TRBV20-1.

This TCR was sampled from a girl aged 10-17 years with multiple sclerosis. The sequenced material came from blood. This chain joins TRBV6-5 and TRBJ2-7; 8 bases align to TRBD2. CDR3 in DNA: TGTGCCAGCAGTTACTCGAGGCTAGCGGGCACCACACCGACCTACGAGCAGTACTTC. It codes for CASSYSRLAGTTPTYEQYF.